This T cell receptor (beta chain) is drawn from a study of blood T cells in healthy people across ages. All donors came from Russia, were Caucasian and healthy, and spanned ages about 6 to 95. Sample-barcoded 5' priming and a J-beta primer mix drove a second PCR of about 7 to 12 cycles. TCRdb re-called the 5' RACE reads through MiXCR, storing one row per CDR3 protein. This sample has approximately 690,000 distinct CDR3 sequences, with about 53% found just once. General study points: The long-lived group displayed more naive CD4+ cells, plus higher diversity, than the aged donors did. From one million sequenced T cells, diversity estimates were lower bounds.

With 5 bases clipped from V and 11 bases from J, the junction kept 5 bases outside the gene matches. The V gene's germline CDR1 is SGHTA and CDR2 FQGNSA. The CDR3 is 12 residues long. As for this clonotype: As yet, its antigen is unknown.

The J gene is TRBJ1-1, the V gene TRBV7-2; TRBD1 matches at 10 bases. The sequencing input was blood. The clonotype originates from a man between 60 and 75 years old in good health. In DNA form, the CDR3 reads TGTGCCAGCAGCCTGGGGACAGGGGACGCTTTCTTT. Its translation is CASSLGTGDAFF.